This TCR beta chain was recorded in a study of PD-L1 blockade in urothelial cancer. About the research overall: The analyses of blood took place 3 weeks (second dose) and 6 weeks after treatment start. When blood samples were assessed, the median T cell count was around 140,000.

The protocol was immunoSEQ multiplex PCR, while the TCRdb copy is restricted to in-frame clones and leaves out a portion. The sample records tens of thousands of clones, around 82% being singletons. As to time point: peripheral blood 6 weeks after treatment start. Metastatic or locally advanced urothelial carcinoma was present in the patients. Per patient, between 1 and 8 samples were collected at pretreatment and on-treatment time points. This specimen consisted of PBMCs, obtained around atezolizumab (anti-PD-L1) treatment. This clonotype originated in a man between 65 and 85 years old with urothelial cancer.

This chain's CDR3 is CASSSRTSGLEQFF. The CDR3 coding sequence is TGTGCCAGCAGCTCCCGGACTAGCGGGCTTGAGCAGTTCTTC. This chain uses TRBV11-3 with TRBJ2-1; 11 nucleotides match TRBD2. Germline loops: CDR1 SGHNT, CDR2 YENEEA. With 4 bases clipped from V and 9 bases from J, the junction kept 5 bases outside the gene matches. This CDR3 is 14 amino acids long.